This T cell receptor (beta chain) comes out of a study of T-cell reconstitution after alpha-beta-depleted transplantation in children. Trimming took 3 bases from V and 8 from J; bases not matched to a gene: 9. The CDR3 runs 16 residues. Germline values: CDR1 SEHNR, CDR2 FQNEAQ (reference sequence). Unique molecular identifiers were built into the TCRbeta library. TCRdb used MiXCR to reprocess the PCR reads, holding one entry per CDR3 protein. The table includes more than 250,000 distinct CDR3 sequences, about 10% detected once. The gene calls are TRBV7-9 and TRBJ1-4; 10 bases agree with TRBD1. The sequence was obtained from a human donor who donated a stem cell graft to a child with SCID. Sequencing used PBMCs from the stem cell graft donor, obtained from the stem cell graft. CDR3: CASSLGDRGQREKLFF. In DNA, the CDR3 is TGTGCCAGCAGCTTGGGGGACAGGGGTCAGAGGGAAAAACTGTTTTTT. Full variable domain (outside the CDR3, taken from reference TRBV7-9 and TRBJ1-4): DTGVSQNPRHKITKRGQNVTFRCDPISEHNRLYWYRQTLGQGPEFLTYFQNEAQLEKSRLLSDRFSAERPKGSFSTLEIQRTEQGDSAMYLCASSLGDRGQREKLFFGSGTQLSVL.